This is a list of T cell receptor beta chains from one sample in a study of PD-1 blockade in classical Hodgkin lymphoma. Assay used: immunoSEQ multiplex PCR; TCRdb lists only in-frame clones, some missing. The profile shows under 95,000 clones, nearly 95% of them singletons. Specimen: peripheral blood mononuclear cells (PBMCs), collected before the second cycle of nivolumab. These receptors were collected from a human donor with classical Hodgkin lymphoma. CDR3s include the opening cysteine and the closing phenylalanine or tryptophan. The D gene is left open where the match is weak. Clone size is shown for a subset of rows, as once, few, many or a class of expanded clone.

clone size: .; V gene: TRBV6-1; D gene: .; J gene: TRBJ1-5; CDR3 protein: CASGGSAFNQPQHF; CDR3 DNA: TGTGCCAGCGGCGGATCGGCCTTCAATCAGCCCCAGCATTTT
clone size: .; V gene: TRBV10-1; D gene: .; J gene: TRBJ1-1; CDR3 protein: CASSESGTRNTEAFF; CDR3 DNA: TGCGCCAGCAGTGAGTCGGGCACAAGGAACACTGAAGCTTTCTTT
clone size: once; V gene: TRBV29-1; D gene: TRBD1; J gene: TRBJ1-4; CDR3 protein: CSVGDGTVNSEKLFF; CDR3 DNA: TGCAGCGTTGGCGACGGGACAGTAAATTCGGAAAAACTGTTTTTT
clone size: .; V gene: TRBV19; D gene: TRBD2; J gene: TRBJ2-2; CDR3 protein: CASCGGGYSTGELFF; CDR3 DNA: TGTGCCAGTTGTGGCGGGGGGTATAGCACCGGGGAGCTGTTTTTT
clone size: .; V gene: TRBV10-3; D gene: TRBD1; J gene: TRBJ1-4; CDR3 protein: CAISGDRGTEKLFF; CDR3 DNA: TGTGCCATCAGTGGCGACAGGGGGACTGAAAAACTGTTTTTT
clone size: .; V gene: TRBV30; D gene: .; J gene: TRBJ2-3; CDR3 protein: CALKAGPPRLVTDTQYF; CDR3 DNA: TGTGCCCTGAAGGCAGGTCCGCCCCGCTTAGTCACAGATACGCAGTATTTT
clone size: few; V gene: TRBV25-1; D gene: .; J gene: TRBJ1-1; CDR3 protein: CASSDPGGHTEAFF; CDR3 DNA: TGTGCCAGCAGTGACCCTGGAGGGCACACTGAAGCTTTCTTT
clone size: .; V gene: TRBV13; D gene: .; J gene: TRBJ1-3; CDR3 protein: CASSLGGISGNTIYF; CDR3 DNA: TGTGCCAGCAGCTTAGGGGGTATCTCTGGAAACACCATATATTTT
clone size: .; V gene: TRBV29-1; D gene: .; J gene: TRBJ1-2; CDR3 protein: CSFRTALGSGYTF; CDR3 DNA: TGCAGCTTTCGGACAGCGCTCGGGAGTGGCTACACCTTC
clone size: .; V gene: TRBV2; D gene: TRBD1; J gene: TRBJ1-2; CDR3 protein: CASNNRDSYGYTF; CDR3 DNA: TGTGCCAGCAATAACCGGGACAGCTATGGCTACACCTTC
clone size: once; V gene: TRBV2; D gene: .; J gene: TRBJ1-5; CDR3 protein: CASSDRGYQPQHF; CDR3 DNA: TGTGCCAGCAGTGACAGGGGCTATCAGCCCCAGCATTTT
clone size: .; V gene: TRBV23-1; D gene: TRBD1; J gene: TRBJ2-7; CDR3 protein: CASSQHWDRGLDFFYEQYF; CDR3 DNA: TGCGCCAGCAGTCAACATTGGGACAGGGGGCTCGATTTTTTCTACGAGCAGTACTTC
clone size: .; V gene: TRBV5-6; D gene: TRBD2; J gene: TRBJ2-7; CDR3 protein: CASSPTSGRAYEQYF; CDR3 DNA: TGTGCCAGCAGCCCGACTAGCGGGAGGGCATACGAGCAGTACTTC
clone size: once; V gene: TRBV6-6; D gene: .; J gene: TRBJ2-7; CDR3 protein: CASTLGTTYEQYF; CDR3 DNA: TGTGCCAGCACGCTAGGCACGACCTACGAGCAGTACTTC
clone size: .; V gene: TRBV5-6; D gene: .; J gene: TRBJ1-5; CDR3 protein: CASSLGGSPQHF; CDR3 DNA: TGTGCCAGCAGCTTGGGGGGATCGCCCCAGCATTTT
clone size: .; V gene: TRBV11-2; D gene: TRBD1; J gene: TRBJ2-1; CDR3 protein: CASRKGTGNYNEQFF; CDR3 DNA: TGTGCCAGCAGGAAGGGGACAGGGAATTACAATGAGCAGTTCTTC
clone size: .; V gene: TRBV27; D gene: .; J gene: TRBJ1-5; CDR3 protein: CASSRDLGNQPQHF; CDR3 DNA: TGTGCCAGCAGCCGGGACTTGGGCAATCAGCCCCAGCATTTT
clone size: .; V gene: TRBV30; D gene: .; J gene: TRBJ2-5; CDR3 protein: CAWTRGLSNTQETQYF; CDR3 DNA: TGTGCCTGGACCCGAGGCCTTAGTAATACCCAAGAGACCCAGTACTTC
clone size: .; V gene: TRBV6-6; D gene: .; J gene: TRBJ2-2; CDR3 protein: CASSPISNTGELFF; CDR3 DNA: TGTGCCAGCAGTCCCATATCGAACACCGGGGAGCTGTTTTTT
clone size: .; V gene: TRBV28; D gene: .; J gene: TRBJ1-1; CDR3 protein: CASSFGPKNTEAFF; CDR3 DNA: TGTGCCAGCAGTTTCGGCCCCAAGAACACTGAAGCTTTCTTT
clone size: .; V gene: TRBV5-4; D gene: .; J gene: TRBJ2-3; CDR3 protein: CASSSTGFGFTDTQYF; CDR3 DNA: TGTGCCAGCAGCAGCACAGGGTTCGGATTCACAGATACGCAGTATTTT
clone size: .; V gene: TRBV2; D gene: .; J gene: TRBJ2-1; CDR3 protein: CASSEGAYNEQFF; CDR3 DNA: TGTGCCAGCAGTGAAGGGGCTTACAATGAGCAGTTCTTC